This TCR beta chain derives from a study of blood T cells in healthy people across ages. This clonotype showed up just a few times. Antigen: not known. Samples each yielded at least 6 micrograms of total RNA. Study findings and constraints: In older individuals, TCR beta diversity per million T cells was lower, falling roughly linearly with age. Long-lived donors carried more naive CD4+ cells and greater diversity than aged donors.

In germline, CDR1 is MNHEY, CDR2 SVGAGI. The CDR3 is 14 residues long. Trimming removed 1 base from V and 5 bases from J; junction bases left unmatched: 3. It was with a sample-barcoded 5' primer and a J-beta primer mix that a second PCR of roughly 6 to 12 cycles was run. Every sample produced at least 2.5 million CDR3-containing paired-end reads. TCRdb reprocessed the 5' RACE reads via MiXCR and lists one record per CDR3 protein. The table has about 1.8 million distinct CDR3 sequences, just under 50% seen once. The receptor was isolated from a woman in her thirties or forties in good health. The chain is built from TRBV6-5 and TRBJ2-5; 8 bases align to TRBD1. Input material: blood. The CDR3 loop reads CASSYYRGSETQYF. DNA of the CDR3: TGTGCCAGCAGTTACTACAGGGGGTCGGAGACCCAGTACTTC.